These T cell receptor beta chains were read from a single sample in a study of blood T cells in healthy people across ages. MiXCR was run by TCRdb on the 5' RACE reads, yielding one entry per CDR3 protein. The sample consists of roughly 1 million distinct CDR3 sequences, almost 25% of them appearing once. The same data also contributed to another study, on T cells of mothers and their children.

The sample consisted of blood. These receptors came from a girl aged 2 to 9 in good health. CDR3s include the opening cysteine and the closing phenylalanine or tryptophan. D genes are given only for firm matches. Where a row states a size, it is once, few, many or the class of an expanded clone; other rows omit it.

NA	TRBD2	TRBV7-9	TRBJ2-1	TGTGCCAGCGGGGAGCGGGACTTCTCCTACAATGAGCAGTTCTTC	CASGERDFSYNEQFF
many	NA	TRBV12-3/TRBV12-4	TRBJ2-1	TGTGCCAGCAGTCCCCAGGGGAATGAGCAGTTCTTC	CASSPQGNEQFF
few	NA	TRBV2	TRBJ2-4	TGTGCCAGCAGTGACATGGCCATTCAGTACTTC	CASSDMAIQYF
once	NA	TRBV24-1	TRBJ2-1	TGTGCCACCAGTCCCAGGGGATTGGGCCCCGAGCAGTTCTTC	CATSPRGLGPEQFF
few	NA	TRBV20-1	TRBJ2-5	TGCAGTGCTAGAGATGACCCGGGGGAGACCCAGTACTTC	CSARDDPGETQYF
NA	TRBD2	TRBV24-1	TRBJ2-5	TGTGCCACCAGTGACCCAGGGACTATACAAGAGACCCAGTACTTC	CATSDPGTIQETQYF
few	NA	TRBV20-1	TRBJ2-3	TGCAGTGCTAGGATCGGTGATACGCAGTATTTT	CSARIGDTQYF
NA	NA	TRBV4-3	TRBJ2-7	TGCGCCAGCAGCCAAGATGTCCAGGCCTACGAGCAGTACTTC	CASSQDVQAYEQYF
NA	TRBD2	TRBV20-1	TRBJ2-1	TGCAGTGCTAGAGATTCGGGGGGGGCCGGAAATGAGCAGTTCTTC	CSARDSGGAGNEQFF
NA	NA	TRBV5-8	TRBJ1-1	TGTGCCAGCAGCTTGGAGCCTGCGTGGGACACTGAAGCTTTCTTT	CASSLEPAWDTEAFF
NA	TRBD2	TRBV4-3	TRBJ2-5	TGCGCCAGCAGCCAAGTCCGGGACTATCAAGAGACCCAGTACTTC	CASSQVRDYQETQYF
NA	TRBD1	TRBV20-1	TRBJ2-7	TGCAGTGCTGGGGACAGGGCAGCCTACGAGCAGTACTTC	CSAGDRAAYEQYF
NA	NA	TRBV5-4	TRBJ2-2	TGTGCCAGCAGCTTGGATATAGGGCGGCTGTTTTTT	CASSLDIGRLFF
NA	NA	TRBV29-1	TRBJ2-1	TGCAGCGGCGATGGGGTCAATGAGCAGTTCTTC	CSGDGVNEQFF
few	NA	TRBV5-1	TRBJ2-1	TGCGCCAGCAGCTTGAGGGCTAGCCCACCCCCCTACAATGAGCAGTTCTTC	CASSLRASPPPYNEQFF
NA	TRBD2	TRBV12-3/TRBV12-4	TRBJ2-7	TGTGCCAGCAGTTTTTGGGGTAGCGGGGACCCAATTCTCGACGAGCAGTACTTC	CASSFWGSGDPILDEQYF
few	NA	TRBV14	TRBJ2-7	TGTGCCAGCAGCCAAGGGTCAAAAGAGCAGTACTTC	CASSQGSKEQYF
NA	TRBD1	TRBV29-1	TRBJ2-1	TGCAGCGTTGAAGACACCGGGACAGGGGGCGGAAATGAGCAGTTCTTC	CSVEDTGTGGGNEQFF
NA	TRBD1	TRBV5-1	TRBJ1-4	TGCGCCGGCAGCTTGGGACAGGGGAAGGAAAAACTGTTTTTT	CAGSLGQGKEKLFF
few	NA	TRBV11-2	TRBJ1-4	TGTGCCAGCAGCTTCGTGGGGTGGGAAAAACTGTTTTTT	CASSFVGWEKLFF
few	NA	TRBV18	TRBJ1-2	TGTGCCAGCTCACCACGCGACGGAGACACCCCTTATGGCTACACCTTC	CASSPRDGDTPYGYTF
NA	NA	TRBV29-1	TRBJ1-1	TGCAGCGTTCCGGGACCGATTAACACTGAAGCTTCCTTT	CSVPGPINTEASF
few	NA	TRBV5-5	TRBJ2-5	TGTGCCAGCAGTTGGGGATTTCAAGAGACCCAGTACTTC	CASSWGFQETQYF
few	NA	TRBV28	TRBJ2-5	TGTGCCAGCAGTAGGTTGACCCTTCAAGAGACCCAGTACTTC	CASSRLTLQETQYF
NA	NA	TRBV5-1	TRBJ2-5	TGCGCCAGCAGCACCCGGGACGGCGCGGAGACCCAGTACTTC	CASSTRDGAETQYF
few	NA	TRBV29-1	TRBJ2-7	TGCAGCGTTCTTCTAGCGTACACCTACGAGCAGTACTTC	CSVLLAYTYEQYF
NA	NA	TRBV29-1	TRBJ2-1	TGCAGCGTTGTCCGGGAGCTGCAGTTCTTC	CSVVRELQFF
few	NA	TRBV29-1	TRBJ1-2	TGCAGCGTTGTTCTGAATCCCCCAGCGCCCTATGGCTACACCTTC	CSVVLNPPAPYGYTF
once	NA	TRBV7-2	TRBJ1-1	TGTGCCAGCAGCTTATGGTGGGGTGAAGCTTTCTTT	CASSLWWGEAFF
NA	NA	TRBV7-2	TRBJ1-1	TGTGCCAGCAGCTTAGCGTCCACGGGGAACACTGAAGCTTTCTTT	CASSLASTGNTEAFF
NA	NA	TRBV5-8	TRBJ1-1	TGTGCCAGCAGCTTCTTCGGGGCATACACTGAAGCTTTCTTT	CASSFFGAYTEAFF
few	NA	TRBV28	TRBJ2-5	TGTGCCAGCAGACGCCGACAGGTTTCCAGGGAGCGGAAAGAGACCCAGTACTTC	CASRRRQVSRERKETQYF
few	NA	TRBV19	TRBJ1-1	TGTGCCGTAAGGAGGGGGGAGACTGAAGCTTTCTTT	CAVRRGETEAFF
NA	TRBD1	TRBV15	TRBJ2-6	TGTGCCACCAGCAGGGATCGACAGGGGTACGGGGCCAACGTCCTGACTTTC	CATSRDRQGYGANVLTF
NA	TRBD2	TRBV29-1	TRBJ2-6	TGCAGCGCAATCGGGGGACTAGCGGGGGGGCTTGGGGCCAACGTCCTGACTTTC	CSAIGGLAGGLGANVLTF
NA	NA	TRBV7-6	TRBJ1-2	TGTGCCAGCAGCCGACTAGCGGATAACTATGGCTACACCTTC	CASSRLADNYGYTF
NA	TRBD1	TRBV12-3/TRBV12-4	TRBJ2-7	TGTGCCAGCGGGGACGACAGGGGGAACGAGCAGTACTTC	CASGDDRGNEQYF
few	NA	TRBV3-1	TRBJ2-7	TGTGCCAGGACGTGCTTGGCTAGGGACGGCGAGCAGTACTTC	CARTCLARDGEQYF
few	NA	TRBV2	TRBJ2-1	TGTGCCAGCAGTGAAGTTGCTAGCAATGAGCAGTTCTTC	CASSEVASNEQFF
few	TRBD2	TRBV18	TRBJ2-1	TGTGCCAGCTCACCTCGAACTGGGACTAGCGGGGGCAATGAGCAGTTCTTC	CASSPRTGTSGGNEQFF
few	TRBD1	TRBV6-1	TRBJ2-6	TGTGCCAGCAGCCAAACAGGGGTAGGCTCGAGCTCTGGGGCCAACGTCCTGACTTTC	CASSQTGVGSSSGANVLTF